The sequence of this T cell receptor (beta chain) was determined in a study of identifying expanded T cells in peripheral blood. Repertoires were generated with immunoSEQ multiplex PCR, while TCRdb's copy carries only in-frame clones and drops some. The repertoire holds approximately 94,000 clones, 88% seen once, with 4.5% to 6.5% in the top ten. Trimming removed 10 bases from V and 7 bases from J, with 16 bases in between. CDR3 length: 12 residues. In germline, CDR1 is SGHTA, CDR2 FQGNSA. With regard to this clone: Its antigen remains unidentified.

Findings and caveats of the study: Across healthy donors, higher total template counts meant significantly greater approximately 2-week count variance. Technical replicates showed around 1.1 changed clones; around two weeks 15 to 20; four weeks 19.

No infections or other immune events were documented during collection. This clonotype originated in a person aged 18 to 70 in good health. The sequenced sample consisted of blood. V gene TRBV7-2 combines with J gene TRBJ1-2, with D maybe TRBD1 (6 bases). CDR3 loop: CATKQGWSGYTF. DNA for the CDR3: TGTGCCACGAAACAGGGTTGGAGTGGCTACACCTTC.